The rows below give T cell receptor beta chains drawn from one sample of a study of cytomegalovirus exposure and HLA in healthy donors. The repertoire was sequenced with immunoSEQ multiplex PCR; TCRdb's copy has only in-frame clones and lacks some. This table has around 130,000 clones, 85% to 90% appearing once. The sample was PBMCs. The source is a man aged 25 to 45 in good health and CMV-seronegative. Both conserved end residues are part of each CDR3. Each record gives: clone size, V gene, D gene, J gene, CDR3 DNA, CDR3 protein. D genes are given only for firm matches. Clone size appears in some rows only: once, few, many, or a class for an expanded clone.

-,TRBV27,-,TRBJ2-7,TGTGCCAGCAGTTTAGGAGGACAGAGCTACGAGCAGTACTTC,CASSLGGQSYEQYF
-,TRBV4-3,-,TRBJ2-7,TGCGCCAGCAGCCATGAAGGGGGGGGACAGGTGTACGAGCAGTACTTC,CASSHEGGGQVYEQYF
-,TRBV12-5,-,TRBJ2-7,TGTGCTAGTGGTAGCCACAGGGAAGCCTACGAGCAGTACTTC,CASGSHREAYEQYF
-,TRBV11-2,-,TRBJ2-3,TGTGCCAGCAGCTTAGGAGTCCGGGGGTCAACCACAGATACGCAGTATTTT,CASSLGVRGSTTDTQYF
-,TRBV5-1,TRBD1,TRBJ1-2,TGCGCCAGCAGCGCGGACAGGGGGATTGGCTACACCTTC,CASSADRGIGYTF
-,TRBV10-3,-,TRBJ1-2,TGTGCCATCAGTGAGTCCGAGTGGGGCTACACCTTC,CAISESEWGYTF
-,TRBV27,-,TRBJ2-6,TGTGCCAGCAGCGGTTCCGGGGCCAACGTCCTGACTTTC,CASSGSGANVLTF
once,TRBV19,TRBD1,TRBJ1-5,TGTGCCAGTAGTGCCCCCAACAGGGGGAGCAATCAGCCCCAGCATTTT,CASSAPNRGSNQPQHF
-,TRBV19,-,TRBJ1-2,TGTGCCATCACAGGGTATGGCTACACCTTC,CAITGYGYTF
-,TRBV6-5,-,TRBJ1-2,TGTGCCAGCAGTTACTCTCGGACAGTCTATGGCTACACCTTC,CASSYSRTVYGYTF
-,TRBV4-1,-,TRBJ1-4,TGCGCCAGCAGCCAAGTTCAGGGGGAAAAACTGTTTTTT,CASSQVQGEKLFF
once,TRBV4-2,-,TRBJ1-5,TGTGCCAGCAGCCAAGGAGGCCCGGGGGAGAGCAATCAGCCCCAGCATTTT,CASSQGGPGESNQPQHF
-,TRBV29-1,-,TRBJ1-1,TGCAGCGTTCTAGCCCCGGGGAACACTGAAGCTTTCTTT,CSVLAPGNTEAFF
-,TRBV11-2,-,TRBJ1-2,TGTGCCAGCAGCTTAGATAGCCCGGGGGGTGGCTACACCTTC,CASSLDSPGGGYTF
-,TRBV7-9,TRBD1,TRBJ1-2,TGTGCCAGCAGCCGGACAGGGGATGGTGGCTACACCTTC,CASSRTGDGGYTF
-,TRBV5-1,-,TRBJ2-3,TGCGCCAGCAGCTTGACTAGCACAGATACGCAGTATTTT,CASSLTSTDTQYF
-,TRBV29-1,-,TRBJ1-2,TGCAGCTCAAGGGGTGCCTATGGCTACACCTTC,CSSRGAYGYTF
few,TRBV6-1,-,TRBJ2-7,TGTGCCAGCAGTGAACCGCGGTACGAGCAGTACTTC,CASSEPRYEQYF
-,TRBV7-2,-,TRBJ2-7,TGTGCCAGCAGCTTAGTGGGCCAGGGAACCTACGAGCAGTACTTC,CASSLVGQGTYEQYF
-,TRBV5-1,TRBD1,TRBJ1-1,TGCGCCAGCAGCTCGACAGGGGGGGAGTCTGAAGCTTTCTTT,CASSSTGGESEAFF
-,TRBV5-1,TRBD2,TRBJ2-7,TGCGCCAGCTCTTCGGGAGGCCTATACGAGCAGTACTTC,CASSSGGLYEQYF
-,TRBV27,TRBD1,TRBJ2-5,TGTGCCAGCAGCCTCGGGACAGACAAGACCCAGTACTTC,CASSLGTDKTQYF